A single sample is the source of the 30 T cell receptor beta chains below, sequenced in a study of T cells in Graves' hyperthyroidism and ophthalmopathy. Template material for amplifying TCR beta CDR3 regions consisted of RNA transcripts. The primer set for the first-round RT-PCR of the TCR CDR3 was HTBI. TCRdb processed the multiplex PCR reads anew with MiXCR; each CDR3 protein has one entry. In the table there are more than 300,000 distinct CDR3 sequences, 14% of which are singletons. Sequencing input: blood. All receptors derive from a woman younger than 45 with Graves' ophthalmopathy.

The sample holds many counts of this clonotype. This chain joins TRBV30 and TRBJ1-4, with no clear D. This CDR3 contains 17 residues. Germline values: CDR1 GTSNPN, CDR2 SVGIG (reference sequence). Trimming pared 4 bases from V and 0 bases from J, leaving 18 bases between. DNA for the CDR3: TGTGCCTGGACCCGACCTAGCTATGAACCAACTAATGAAAAACTGTTTTTT. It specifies CAWTRPSYEPTNEKLFF.

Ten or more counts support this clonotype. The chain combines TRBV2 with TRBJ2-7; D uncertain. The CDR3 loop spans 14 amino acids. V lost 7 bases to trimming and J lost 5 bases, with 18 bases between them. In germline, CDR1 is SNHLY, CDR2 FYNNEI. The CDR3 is CASNLDGLVHEQYF. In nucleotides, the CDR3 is TGTGCCAGCAACCTCGACGGGTTGGTTCACGAGCAGTACTTC.

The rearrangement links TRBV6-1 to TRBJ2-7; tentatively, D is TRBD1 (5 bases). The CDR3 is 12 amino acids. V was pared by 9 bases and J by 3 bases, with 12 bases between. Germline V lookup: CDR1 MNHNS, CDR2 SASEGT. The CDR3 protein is CASQGNYYEQYF. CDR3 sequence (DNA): TGTGCCAGTCAGGGAAACTACTACGAGCAGTACTTC.

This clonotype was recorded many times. The CDR3 bases are TGCAGTGCTAGTGGGGCTAGCGGGGGGACCTCTCGCACAGATACGCAGTATTTT. Amino acid sequence: CSASGASGGTSRTDTQYF. This chain joins TRBV20-1 and TRBJ2-3; TRBD2 aligns across 11 bases. Germline CDR1 is DFQATT and CDR2 is SNEGSKA (reference sequence). J lost 1 base, V lost 3 bases, and 12 bases had no gene match. The CDR3 extends over 18 amino acids.

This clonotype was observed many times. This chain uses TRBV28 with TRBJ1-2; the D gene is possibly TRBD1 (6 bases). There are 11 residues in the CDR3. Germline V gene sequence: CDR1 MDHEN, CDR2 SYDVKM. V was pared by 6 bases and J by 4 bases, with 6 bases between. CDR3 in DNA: TGTGCCAGCAGGGGGGCCTATGGCTACACCTTC. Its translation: CASRGAYGYTF.

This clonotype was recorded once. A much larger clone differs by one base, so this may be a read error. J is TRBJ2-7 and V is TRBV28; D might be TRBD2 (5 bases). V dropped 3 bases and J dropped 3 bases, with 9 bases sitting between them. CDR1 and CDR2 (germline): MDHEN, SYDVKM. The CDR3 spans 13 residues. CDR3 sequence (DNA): TGTGCCAGCAGTTTTAAAGGACTCTACGAGCAGTACTTC. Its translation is CASSFKGLYEQYF.

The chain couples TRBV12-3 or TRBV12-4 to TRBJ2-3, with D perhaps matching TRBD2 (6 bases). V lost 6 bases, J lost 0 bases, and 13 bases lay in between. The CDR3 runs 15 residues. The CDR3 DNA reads TGTGCCAGCAGCTCTAGCGCCCAGAGCACAGATACGCAGTATTTT. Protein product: CASSSSAQSTDTQYF.

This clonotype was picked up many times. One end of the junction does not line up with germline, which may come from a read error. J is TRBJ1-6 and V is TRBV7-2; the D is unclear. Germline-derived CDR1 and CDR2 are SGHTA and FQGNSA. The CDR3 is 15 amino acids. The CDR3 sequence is CASSLGTATYSPLHF. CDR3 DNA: TGTGCCAGCAGCTTAGGGACCGCGACGTATTCGCCCCTCCACTTT.

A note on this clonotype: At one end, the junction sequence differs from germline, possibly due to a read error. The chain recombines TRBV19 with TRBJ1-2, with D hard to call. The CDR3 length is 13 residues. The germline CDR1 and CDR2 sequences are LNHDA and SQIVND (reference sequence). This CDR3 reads CASSHRAKYGYTF. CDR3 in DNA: TGTGCCAGTAGCCACAGAGCTAAATATGGCTACACCTTC.

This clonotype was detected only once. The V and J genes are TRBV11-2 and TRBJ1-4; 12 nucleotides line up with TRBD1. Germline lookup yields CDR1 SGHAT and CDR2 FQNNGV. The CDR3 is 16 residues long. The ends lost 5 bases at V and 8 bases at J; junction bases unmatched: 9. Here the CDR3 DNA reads TGTGCCAGCAGCAGCAGGGACAGGGGGCGGGAGGAAAAACTGTTTTTT. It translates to CASSSRDRGREEKLFF.

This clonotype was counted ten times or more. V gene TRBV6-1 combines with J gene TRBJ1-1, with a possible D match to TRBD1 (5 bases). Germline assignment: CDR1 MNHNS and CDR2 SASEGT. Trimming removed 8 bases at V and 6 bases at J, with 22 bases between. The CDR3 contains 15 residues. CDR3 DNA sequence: TGTGCCAGCTGGGGAACAGGAGAAGGCAACCCTGAAGCTTTCTTT. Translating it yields CASWGTGEGNPEAFF.

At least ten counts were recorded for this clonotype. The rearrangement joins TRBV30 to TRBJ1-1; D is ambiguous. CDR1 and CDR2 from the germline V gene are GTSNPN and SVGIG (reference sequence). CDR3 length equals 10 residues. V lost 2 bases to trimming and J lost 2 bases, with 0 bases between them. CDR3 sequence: CAWSNTEAFF. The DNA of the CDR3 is TGTGCCTGGAGTAACACTGAAGCTTTCTTT. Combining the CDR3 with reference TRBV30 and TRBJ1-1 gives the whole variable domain SQTIHQWPATLVQPVGSPLSLECTVEGTSNPNLYWYRQAAGRGLQLLFYSVGIGQISSEVPQNLSASRPQDRQFILSSKKLLLSDSGFYLCAWSNTEAFFGQGTRLTVV.

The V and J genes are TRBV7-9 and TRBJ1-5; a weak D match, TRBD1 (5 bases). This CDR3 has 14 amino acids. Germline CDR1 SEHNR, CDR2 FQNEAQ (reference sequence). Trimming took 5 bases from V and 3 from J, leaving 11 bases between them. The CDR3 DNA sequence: TGTGCCAGCAGCCTCTCGACAGCCAATCAGCCCCAGCATTTT. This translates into CASSLSTANQPQHF. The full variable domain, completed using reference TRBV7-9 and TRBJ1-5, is DTGVSQNPRHKITKRGQNVTFRCDPISEHNRLYWYRQTLGQGPEFLTYFQNEAQLEKSRLLSDRFSAERPKGSFSTLEIQRTEQGDSAMYLCASSLSTANQPQHFGDGTRLSIL.

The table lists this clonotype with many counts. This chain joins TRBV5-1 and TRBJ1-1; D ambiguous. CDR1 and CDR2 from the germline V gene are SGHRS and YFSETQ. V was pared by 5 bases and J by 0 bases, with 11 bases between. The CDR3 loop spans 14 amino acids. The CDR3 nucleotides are TGCGCCAGCAGATTAGACGGCCTGAACACTGAAGCTTTCTTT. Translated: CASRLDGLNTEAFF.

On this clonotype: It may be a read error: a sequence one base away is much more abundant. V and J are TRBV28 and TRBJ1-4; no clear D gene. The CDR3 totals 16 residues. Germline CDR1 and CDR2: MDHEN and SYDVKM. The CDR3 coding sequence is TGTGCCAGCAGTTTAGGGCTCAGTGGTGCTAATAAAAAACTGTTTTTT. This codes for CASSLGLSGANKKLFF.

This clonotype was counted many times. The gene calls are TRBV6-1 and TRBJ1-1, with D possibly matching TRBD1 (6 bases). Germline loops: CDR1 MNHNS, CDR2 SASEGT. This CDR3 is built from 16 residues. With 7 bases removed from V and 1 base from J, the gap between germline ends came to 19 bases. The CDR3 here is CASTQRGGRENTEAFF. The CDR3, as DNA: TGTGCCAGCACCCAACGGGGGGGGCGAGAGAACACTGAAGCTTTCTTT.

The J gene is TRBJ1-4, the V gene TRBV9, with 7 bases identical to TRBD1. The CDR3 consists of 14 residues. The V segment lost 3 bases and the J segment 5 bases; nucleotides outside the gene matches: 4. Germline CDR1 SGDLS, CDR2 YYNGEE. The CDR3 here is CASSGTGQNEKLFF. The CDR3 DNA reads TGTGCCAGCAGCGGGACAGGACAGAATGAAAAACTGTTTTTT.

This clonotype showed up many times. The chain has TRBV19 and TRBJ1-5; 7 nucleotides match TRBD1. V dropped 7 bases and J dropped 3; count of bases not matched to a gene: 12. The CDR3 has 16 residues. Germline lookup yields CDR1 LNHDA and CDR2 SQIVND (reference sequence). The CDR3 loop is CASTSRRQGVNQPQHF. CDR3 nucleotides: TGTGCCAGTACCTCACGCCGACAGGGAGTCAATCAGCCCCAGCATTTT. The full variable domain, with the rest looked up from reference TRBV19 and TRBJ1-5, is DGGITQSPKYLFRKEGQNVTLSCEQNLNHDAMYWYRQDPGQGLRLIYYSQIVNDFQKGDIAEGYSVSREKKESFPLTVTSAQKNPTAFYLCASTSRRQGVNQPQHFGDGTRLSIL.

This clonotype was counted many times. The CDR3 bases are TGTGCCAGTAGTACTGGAGGACTCACCGGGTGGGAGCAGTACTTC. The encoded protein is CASSTGGLTGWEQYF. This chain uses TRBV19 with TRBJ2-7; D might be TRBD2 (5 bases). V lost 4 bases, J lost 7 bases, and 20 bases lay in between. From germline, CDR1 is LNHDA and CDR2 SQIVND (reference sequence). CDR3 length: 15 residues.

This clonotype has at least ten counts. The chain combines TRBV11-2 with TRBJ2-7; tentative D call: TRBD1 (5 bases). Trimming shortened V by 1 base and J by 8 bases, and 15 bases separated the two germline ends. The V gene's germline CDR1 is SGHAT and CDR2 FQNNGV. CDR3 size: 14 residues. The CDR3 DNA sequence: TGTGCCAGCAGCTTAGGCCAGGGCGTTGGAAAGCAGTACTTC. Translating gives CASSLGQGVGKQYF.

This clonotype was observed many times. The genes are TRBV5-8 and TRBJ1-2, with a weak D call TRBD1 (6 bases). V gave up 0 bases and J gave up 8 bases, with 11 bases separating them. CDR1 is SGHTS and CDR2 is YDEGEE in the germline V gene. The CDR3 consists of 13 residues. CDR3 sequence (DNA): TGTGCCAGCAGCTTGGGGGTCACAGGGGGCTACACCTTC. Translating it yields CASSLGVTGGYTF. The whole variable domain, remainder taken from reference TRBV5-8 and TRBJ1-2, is EAGVTQSPTHLIKTRGQQATLRCSPISGHTSVYWYQQALGLGLQFLLWYDEGEERNRGNFPPRFSGRQFPNYSSELNVNALELEDSALYLCASSLGVTGGYTFGSGTRLTVV.

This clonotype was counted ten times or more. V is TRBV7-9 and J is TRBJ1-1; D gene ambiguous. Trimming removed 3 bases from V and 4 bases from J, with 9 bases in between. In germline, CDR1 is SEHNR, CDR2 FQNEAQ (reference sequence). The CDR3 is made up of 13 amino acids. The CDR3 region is CASSLARGTEAFF. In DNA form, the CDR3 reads TGTGCCAGCAGCTTGGCCCGGGGCACTGAAGCTTTCTTT.

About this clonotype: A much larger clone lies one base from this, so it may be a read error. The CDR3 DNA sequence: TGCGCCAGCAGCTTGGCCGCAGGGAGCTCCTACAATAAGCAGTTCTTC. As protein: CASSLAAGSSYNKQFF. This rearrangement joins TRBV5-1 to TRBJ2-1; perhaps D is TRBD1 or TRBD2 (5 bases each). CDR3 size: 16 residues. Germline loops: CDR1 SGHRS, CDR2 YFSETQ.

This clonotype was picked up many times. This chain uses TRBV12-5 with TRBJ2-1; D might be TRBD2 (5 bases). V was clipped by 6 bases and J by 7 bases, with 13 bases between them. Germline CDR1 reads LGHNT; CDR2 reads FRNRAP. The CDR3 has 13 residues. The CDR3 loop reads CASGLGLSNEQFF. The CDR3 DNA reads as TGTGCTAGTGGACTAGGACTTTCTAATGAGCAGTTCTTC.

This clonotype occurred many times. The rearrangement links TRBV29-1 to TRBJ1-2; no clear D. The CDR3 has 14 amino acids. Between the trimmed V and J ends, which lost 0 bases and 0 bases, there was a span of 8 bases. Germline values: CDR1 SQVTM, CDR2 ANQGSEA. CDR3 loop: CSVEERITNYGYTF. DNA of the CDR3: TGCAGCGTTGAAGAAAGGATTACTAACTATGGCTACACCTTC.

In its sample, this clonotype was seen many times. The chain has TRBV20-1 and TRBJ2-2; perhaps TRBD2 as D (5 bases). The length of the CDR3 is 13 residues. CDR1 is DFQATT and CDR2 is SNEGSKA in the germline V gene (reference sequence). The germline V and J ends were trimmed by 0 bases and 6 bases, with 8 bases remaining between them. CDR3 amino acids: CSARDLLAGELFF. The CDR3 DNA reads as TGCAGTGCTAGAGATTTACTAGCCGGGGAGCTGTTTTTT.

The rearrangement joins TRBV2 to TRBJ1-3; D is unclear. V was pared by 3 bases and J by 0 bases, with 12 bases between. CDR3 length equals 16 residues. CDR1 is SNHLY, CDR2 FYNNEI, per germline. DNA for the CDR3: TGTGCCAGCAGTGAGATCCCCGCCACCTCTGGAAACACCATATATTTT. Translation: CASSEIPATSGNTIYF.

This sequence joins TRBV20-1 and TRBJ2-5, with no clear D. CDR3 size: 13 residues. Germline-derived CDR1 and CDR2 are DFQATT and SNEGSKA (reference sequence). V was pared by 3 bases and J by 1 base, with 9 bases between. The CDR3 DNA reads TGCAGTGCTAGTCGGACGGCCCAAGAGACCCAGTACTTC. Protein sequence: CSASRTAQETQYF.

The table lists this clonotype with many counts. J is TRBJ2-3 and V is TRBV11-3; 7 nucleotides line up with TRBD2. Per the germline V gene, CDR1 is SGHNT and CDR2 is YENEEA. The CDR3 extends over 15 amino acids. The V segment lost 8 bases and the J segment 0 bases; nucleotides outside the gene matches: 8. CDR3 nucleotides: TGTGCCAGCCGACGGAGCGGGGCTAGCACAGATACGCAGTATTTT. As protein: CASRRSGASTDTQYF.

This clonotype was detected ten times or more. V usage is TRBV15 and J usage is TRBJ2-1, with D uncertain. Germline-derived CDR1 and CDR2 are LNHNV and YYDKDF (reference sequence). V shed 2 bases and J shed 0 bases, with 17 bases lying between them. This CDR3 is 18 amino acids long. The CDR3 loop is CATSRRPRRQSSYNEQFF. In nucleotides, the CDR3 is TGTGCCACCAGCAGACGACCCCGGCGGCAGAGCTCCTACAATGAGCAGTTCTTC.